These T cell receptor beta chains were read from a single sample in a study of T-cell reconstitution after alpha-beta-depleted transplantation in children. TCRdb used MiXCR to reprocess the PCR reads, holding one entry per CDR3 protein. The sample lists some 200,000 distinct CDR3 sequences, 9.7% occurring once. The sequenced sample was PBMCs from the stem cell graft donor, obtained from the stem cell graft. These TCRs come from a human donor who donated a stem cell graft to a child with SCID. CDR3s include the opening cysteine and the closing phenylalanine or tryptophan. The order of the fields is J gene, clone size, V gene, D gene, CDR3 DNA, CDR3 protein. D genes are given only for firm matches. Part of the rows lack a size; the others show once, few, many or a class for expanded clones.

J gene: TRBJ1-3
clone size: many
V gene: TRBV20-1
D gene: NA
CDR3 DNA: TGCAGTGCTCCCGACAGGGGAAACACCATATATTTT
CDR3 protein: CSAPDRGNTIYF

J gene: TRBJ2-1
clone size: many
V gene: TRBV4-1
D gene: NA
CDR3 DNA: TGCGCCAGCAGCCAAGGCCCCAGGCAAGGTTACAATGAGCAGTTCTTC
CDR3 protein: CASSQGPRQGYNEQFF

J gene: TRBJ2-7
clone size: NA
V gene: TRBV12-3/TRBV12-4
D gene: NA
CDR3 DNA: NA
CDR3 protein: CASSFGPGSGEQYF

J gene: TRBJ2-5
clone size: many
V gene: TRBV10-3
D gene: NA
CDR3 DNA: TGTGCCATCAGCGCGGGTAGCTCCCGCCCAGAGACCCAGTACTTC
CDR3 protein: CAISAGSSRPETQYF

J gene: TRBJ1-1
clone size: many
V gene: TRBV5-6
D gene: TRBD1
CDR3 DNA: TGTGCCAGCAGCTTGACAGGGGGCGCCATGAACACTGAAGCTTTCTTT
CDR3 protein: CASSLTGGAMNTEAFF

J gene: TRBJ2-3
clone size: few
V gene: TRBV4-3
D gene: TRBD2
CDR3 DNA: TGCGCCAGCAGCCTACGACTAGCGGGGGGAGGGGCGGCAGATACGCAGTATTTT
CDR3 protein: CASSLRLAGGGAADTQYF

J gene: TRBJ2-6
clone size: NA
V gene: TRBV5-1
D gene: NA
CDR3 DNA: TGCGCCAGCAGCCGGACAGCCGGCATTGGGGCCAACGTCCTGACTTTC
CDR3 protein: CASSRTAGIGANVLTF

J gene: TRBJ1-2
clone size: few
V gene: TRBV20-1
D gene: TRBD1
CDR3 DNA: TGCAGTGCTCCCGATACAGACAGGGGCTATGGCTACACCTTC
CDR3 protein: CSAPDTDRGYGYTF

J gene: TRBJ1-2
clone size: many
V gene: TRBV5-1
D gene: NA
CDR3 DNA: TGCGCCAGCAGCCCCGGGACACACCGAGCTAACTATGGCTACACCTTC
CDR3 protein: CASSPGTHRANYGYTF

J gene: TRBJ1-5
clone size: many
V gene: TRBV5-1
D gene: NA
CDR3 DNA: TGCGCCAGCAGCTTGGGTTCAGGGACCAGCAATCAGCCCCAGCATTTT
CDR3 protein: CASSLGSGTSNQPQHF

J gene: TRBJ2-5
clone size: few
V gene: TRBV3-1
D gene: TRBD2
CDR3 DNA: TGTGCCAGCAGCCAAGATTACGCGCCTAGCGGGGGGGCTCAAGAGACCCAGTACTTC
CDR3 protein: CASSQDYAPSGGAQETQYF

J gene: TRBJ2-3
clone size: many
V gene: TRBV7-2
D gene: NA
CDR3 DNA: TGTGCCAGCACCCACGGGGGACCCACAGATACGCAGTATTTT
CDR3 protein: CASTHGGPTDTQYF

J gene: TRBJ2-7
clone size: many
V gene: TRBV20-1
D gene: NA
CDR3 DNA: TGCAGTGCTAGAGATCTGGGCGGATTCCCCTACGAGCAGTACTTC
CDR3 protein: CSARDLGGFPYEQYF

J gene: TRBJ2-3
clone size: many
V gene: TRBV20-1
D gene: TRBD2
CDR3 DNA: TGCAGTGCTAGAGGGACTAGCGGGGGAGTTGACGCAGATACGCAGTATTTT
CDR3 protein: CSARGTSGGVDADTQYF

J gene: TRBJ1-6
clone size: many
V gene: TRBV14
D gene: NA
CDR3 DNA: TGTGCCAGCAGCCATCCCGGGACGGGTTCACCCCTCCACTTT
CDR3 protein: CASSHPGTGSPLHF

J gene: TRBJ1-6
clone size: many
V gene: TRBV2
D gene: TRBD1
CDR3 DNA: TGTGCCAGCAGTGAGACAACAGGGGGGTTTTCACCCCTCCACTTT
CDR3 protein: CASSETTGGFSPLHF

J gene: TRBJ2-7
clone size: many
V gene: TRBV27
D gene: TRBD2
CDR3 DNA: TGTGCCAGCAGTTTATGGGGTAGCGGGGCAGCGGGAGAGCAGTACTTC
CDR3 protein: CASSLWGSGAAGEQYF

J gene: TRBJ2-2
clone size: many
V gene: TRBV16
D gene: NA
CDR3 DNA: TGTGCCAGCAGCCAAGTGACCACCGGGGAGCTGTTTTTT
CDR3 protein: CASSQVTTGELFF

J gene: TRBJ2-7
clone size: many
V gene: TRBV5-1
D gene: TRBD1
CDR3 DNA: TGCGCCAGCCATTATTACGCCGGGACAGAGATCTCCGAGCAGTACTTC
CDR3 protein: CASHYYAGTEISEQYF

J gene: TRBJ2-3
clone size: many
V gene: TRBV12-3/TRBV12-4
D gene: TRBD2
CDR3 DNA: TGTGCCAGCAGTTTAACGGGCGGGGGGCGCACAGATACGCAGTATTTT
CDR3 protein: CASSLTGGGRTDTQYF

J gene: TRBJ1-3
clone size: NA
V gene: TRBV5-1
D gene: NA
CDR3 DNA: TGCGCCAGCAGTCCGTCCGGAAAGAACTCTGGAAACACCATATATTTT
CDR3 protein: CASSPSGKNSGNTIYF

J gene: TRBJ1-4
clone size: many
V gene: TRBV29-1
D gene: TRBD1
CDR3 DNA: TGCAGCGTCCTACGGGACAGGAATGAAAAACTGTTTTTT
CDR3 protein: CSVLRDRNEKLFF

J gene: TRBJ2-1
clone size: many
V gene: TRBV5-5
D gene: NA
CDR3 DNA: TGTGCCAGCAGCTTGGGGCTAGCAGAGTGGGACAATGAGCAGTTCTTC
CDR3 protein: CASSLGLAEWDNEQFF

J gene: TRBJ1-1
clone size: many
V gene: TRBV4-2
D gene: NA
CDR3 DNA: TGTGCCAGCAGCCAACAGGGGCCTGGGGGATGGAACACTGAAGCTTTCTTT
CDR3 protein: CASSQQGPGGWNTEAFF

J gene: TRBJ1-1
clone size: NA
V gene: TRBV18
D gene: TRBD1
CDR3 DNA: TGTGCCAGCTCACCGTCCGGACAGGGGGTACGGAACACTGAAGCTTTCTTT
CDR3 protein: CASSPSGQGVRNTEAFF

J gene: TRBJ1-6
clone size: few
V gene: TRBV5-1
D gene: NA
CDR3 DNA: TGCGCCAGCAGCTTGGTCGCGACGGGTCTGGGTCTTTCACCCCTCCACTTT
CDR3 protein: CASSLVATGLGLSPLHF

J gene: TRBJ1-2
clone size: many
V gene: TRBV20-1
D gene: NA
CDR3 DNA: TGCAGTGCTAGTCAGGCGTTCGGATTGGATGGCTACACCTTC
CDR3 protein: CSASQAFGLDGYTF

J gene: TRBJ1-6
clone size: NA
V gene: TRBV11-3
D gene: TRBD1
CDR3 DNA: TGTGCCAGCAGCGAATCTGGGACAGGGAATTCACCCCTCCACTTT
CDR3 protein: CASSESGTGNSPLHF

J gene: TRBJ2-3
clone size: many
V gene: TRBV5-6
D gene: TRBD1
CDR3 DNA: TGTGCCAGCAGCTCCGGACAGGGACTCACAGATACGCAGTATTTT
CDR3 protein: CASSSGQGLTDTQYF

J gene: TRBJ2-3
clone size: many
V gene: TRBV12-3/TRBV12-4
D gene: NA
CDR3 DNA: TGTGCCAGCAGTTTGGACCCCAGGGCGACAGATACGCAGTATTTT
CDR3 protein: CASSLDPRATDTQYF

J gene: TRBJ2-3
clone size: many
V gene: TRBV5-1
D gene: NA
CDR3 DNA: TGCGCCAGCAGCTCAGGGGCATTCACAGATACGCAGTATTTT
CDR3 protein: CASSSGAFTDTQYF

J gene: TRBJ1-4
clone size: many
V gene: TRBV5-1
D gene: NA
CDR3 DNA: TGCGCCAGCAGCCCCAACGGGGTGCCTAATGAAAAACTGTTTTTT
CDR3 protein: CASSPNGVPNEKLFF